Below are 5 T cell receptor beta chains sequenced from a single sample in a study of cytomegalovirus exposure and HLA in healthy donors. 60 Vbeta and 13 Jbeta primers were used in PCR. TCRdb's copy holds only in-frame clones and misses some; the assay was immunoSEQ multiplex PCR. The table has some 40,000 clones, 81% seen once. The source material was PBMCs. All receptors derive from a man in his fifties or sixties in good health and CMV-seronegative.

The V gene is TRBV4-3, the J gene TRBJ2-5; 10 bases match TRBD2. Germline trimming cut 0 bases from V and 5 bases from J; bases unmatched to any gene: 9. The CDR3 consists of 17 residues. Germline-derived CDR1 and CDR2 are LGHNA and YSLEER. The chain's CDR3 is CASSQDLGAGGGETQYF. CDR3 bases: TGCGCCAGCAGCCAAGATCTTGGAGCGGGAGGGGGGGAGACCCAGTACTTC.

The rearrangement uses TRBV2 and TRBJ2-3; D is unresolved. CDR1 and CDR2 (germline): SNHLY, FYNNEI. This CDR3 contains 15 residues. Trimming removed 6 bases from V and 0 bases from J, with 13 bases in between. CDR3 bases: TGTGCCAGCAGCTCCCGGGTACGGAGCACAGATACGCAGTATTTT. This sequence encodes CASSSRVRSTDTQYF.

The CDR3: CASSRTSGTSETQYF. DNA of the CDR3: TGTGCCAGCAGTCGAACTAGCGGGACGTCAGAGACCCAGTACTTC. This chain uses TRBV5-5 with TRBJ2-5, with TRBD2 matching over 10 bases. From germline, CDR1 is SGHKS and CDR2 YYEKEE (reference sequence). CDR3 size: 15 residues. The J segment lost 4 bases and the V segment lost 5 bases, leaving 8 bases of the junction unmatched.

This clone was counted between two and nine times. This chain connects TRBV9 to TRBJ1-2; D may be TRBD1 (6 bases). The CDR3 runs to 16 residues. Trimming took 2 bases from V and 4 from J, leaving 18 bases between them. The germline CDR1 and CDR2 sequences are SGDLS and YYNGEE. The CDR3 bases are TGTGCCAGCAGCGTTGGGGACACCTTCCCCCTCTATGGCTACACCTTC. Its translation: CASSVGDTFPLYGYTF.

This chain connects TRBV25-1 to TRBJ2-1; no firm D call. The CDR3 totals 13 residues. V dropped 2 bases and J dropped 5 bases, with 7 bases sitting between them. Germline V gene data show CDR1 as MGHDK and CDR2 as SYGVNS. The CDR3 nucleotides read TGTGCCAGCAGTGAAACAATTAACAATGAGCAGTTCTTC. Translated: CASSETINNEQFF. Filled out from reference TRBV25-1 and TRBJ2-1, the complete variable domain reads EADIYQTPRYLVIGTGKKITLECSQTMGHDKMYWYQQDPGMELHLIHYSYGVNSTEKGDLSSESTVSRIRTEHFPLTLESARPSHTSQYLCASSETINNEQFFGPGTRLTVL.